This T cell receptor beta chain comes out of a study of glioma-infiltrating T cells. Using RNA template, CDR3s of TCR alpha and beta were amplified with iRepertoire arm-PCR. MiXCR was run by TCRdb on the multiplex PCR reads, yielding one entry per CDR3 protein. The sample has 100,000 to 150,000 distinct CDR3 sequences, 24% seen once. This clonotype occurred a few times. Trimming cost V 5 bases and J 5 bases; bases outside gene matches: 5. CDR3 length: 15 amino acids. Germline assignment: CDR1 LGHDT and CDR2 YNNKEL (reference sequence). V usage is TRBV3-1 and J usage is TRBJ2-1, with 11 bases lining up with TRBD2. Sample: glioma tissue, nonneoplastic brain tissue, or PBMCs (not recorded which). This sequence originates from a human donor with low-grade glioma or glioblastoma, undergoing nonglioma brain surgery, or in good health (not recorded which). CDR3 amino acids: CASSLGLAANNEQFF. The CDR3 DNA reads as TGTGCCAGCAGCTTGGGACTAGCGGCCAACAATGAGCAGTTCTTC.